The clone carrying this T cell receptor beta chain was found a few times. Its antigen is currently unknown. Amplified material comprised TCR beta CDR3 regions derived from RNA transcripts. Scientists carried out first-round RT-PCR using HTBI primers and then a second-round multiplex PCR. TCRdb re-derived calls from the multiplex PCR reads in MiXCR, one entry per CDR3 protein. The sample holds 660,000 or so distinct CDR3 sequences, more than 40% seen once. This sample is part of a study of Graves' ophthalmopathy and Graves' hyperthyroidism. V lost 0 bases, J lost 2 bases, and 9 bases stayed unmatched. There are 17 residues in the CDR3. CDR1 SGHRS and CDR2 YFSETQ come from the germline V gene. Whole-study results and caveats: The majority of expanded thyroid clonotypes above 0.001 frequency also occurred in blood.

Having ophthalmopathy, the donors showed moderate-to-severe activity, CAS ≥3 and NOSPECS ≥4, with disease lasting under 3 months. Exclusion criteria comprised other autoimmune diseases, uncontrolled infections, pregnancy or lactation in patients. The authors diagnosed from clinical symptoms, serum thyroxine, TRAb, thyroid ultrasound and orbital computed tomography. This receptor was obtained from an adult man with Graves' ophthalmopathy. The sample taken for sequencing was peripheral blood. The genes are TRBV5-1 and TRBJ2-5; 8 bases map to TRBD2. The CDR3 loop reads CASSLVFGGAFQETQYF. CDR3 nucleotides: TGCGCCAGCAGCTTGGTCTTCGGGGGGGCCTTTCAAGAGACCCAGTACTTC.